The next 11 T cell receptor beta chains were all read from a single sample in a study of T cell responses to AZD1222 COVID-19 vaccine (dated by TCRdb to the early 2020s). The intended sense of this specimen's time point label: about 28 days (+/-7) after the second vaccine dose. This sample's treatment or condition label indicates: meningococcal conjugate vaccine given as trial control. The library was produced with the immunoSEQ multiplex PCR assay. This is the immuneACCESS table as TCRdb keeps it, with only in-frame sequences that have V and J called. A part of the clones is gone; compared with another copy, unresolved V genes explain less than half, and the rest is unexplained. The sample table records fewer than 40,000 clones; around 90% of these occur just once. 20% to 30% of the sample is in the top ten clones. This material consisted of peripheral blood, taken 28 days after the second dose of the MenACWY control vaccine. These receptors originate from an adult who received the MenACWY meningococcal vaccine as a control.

The CDR3 DNA is TGTGCCAGCACGAGGGAGCACAATCAGCCCCAGCATTTT. Its translation is CASTREHNQPQHF. The chain employs TRBV2 and TRBJ1-5; D is unresolved. The CDR3 contains 13 residues. V was cut by 7 bases and J by 3 bases, with 10 bases left in between. CDR1 and CDR2 (germline): SNHLY, FYNNEI.

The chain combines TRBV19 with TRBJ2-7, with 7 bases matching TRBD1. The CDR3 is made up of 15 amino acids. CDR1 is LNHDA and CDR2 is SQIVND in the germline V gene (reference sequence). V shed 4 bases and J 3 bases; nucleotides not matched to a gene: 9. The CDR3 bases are TGTGCCAGTAGTACACGGACAGGTTGGAGCTACGAGCAGTACTTC. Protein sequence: CASSTRTGWSYEQYF. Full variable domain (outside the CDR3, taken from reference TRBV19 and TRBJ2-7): DGGITQSPKYLFRKEGQNVTLSCEQNLNHDAMYWYRQDPGQGLRLIYYSQIVNDFQKGDIAEGYSVSREKKESFPLTVTSAQKNPTAFYLCASSTRTGWSYEQYFGPGTRLTVT.

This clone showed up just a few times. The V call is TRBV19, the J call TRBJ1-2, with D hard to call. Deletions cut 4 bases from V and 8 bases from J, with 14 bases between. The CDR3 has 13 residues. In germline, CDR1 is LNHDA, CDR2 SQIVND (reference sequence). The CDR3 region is CASSTSGGSGYTF. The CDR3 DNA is TGTGCCAGTAGTACTTCCGGAGGATCCGGCTACACCTTC.

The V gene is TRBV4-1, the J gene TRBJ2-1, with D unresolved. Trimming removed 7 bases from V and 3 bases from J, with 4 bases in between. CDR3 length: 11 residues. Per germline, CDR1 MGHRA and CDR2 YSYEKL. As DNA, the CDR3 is TGCGCCAGCAAAAACTACAATGAGCAGTTCTTC. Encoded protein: CASKNYNEQFF.

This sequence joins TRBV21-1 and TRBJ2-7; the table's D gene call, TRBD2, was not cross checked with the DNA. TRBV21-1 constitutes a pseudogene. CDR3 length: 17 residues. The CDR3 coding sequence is TGTGCCAGCAGCAAATCCACTAGCGGGAGGTCTTCCTACGAGCAGTACTTC. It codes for CASSKSTSGRSSYEQYF.

CDR3 nucleotides: TGTGCCAGCAGCTTCTCCTTGGGGATCAAAACCGGGGAGCTGTTTTTT. As protein: CASSFSLGIKTGELFF. This chain links TRBV7-8 with TRBJ2-2; D is uncertain. In germline, CDR1 is SGHVS, CDR2 FQNEAQ. V lost 3 bases to trimming and J lost 5 bases, with 16 bases between them. CDR3 size: 16 residues.

The CDR3 DNA reads as TGTGCCAGCAACTCATTACAGGGCCACGAGGATGAGCAGTTCTTC. Its protein is CASNSLQGHEDEQFF. This chain connects TRBV27 to TRBJ2-1, with a tentative D call TRBD1 (6 bases). The CDR3 extends over 15 amino acids. V was cut by 7 bases and J by 8 bases, with 21 bases left in between. CDR1 is MNHEY, CDR2 SMNVEV, per germline (reference sequence).

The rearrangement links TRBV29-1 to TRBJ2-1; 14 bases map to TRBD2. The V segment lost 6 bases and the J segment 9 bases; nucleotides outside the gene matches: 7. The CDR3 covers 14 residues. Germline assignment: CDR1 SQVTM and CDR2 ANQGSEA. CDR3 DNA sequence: TGCAGCGTCGCAGGACTAGCGGGAGGAGCTGAGCAGTTCTTC. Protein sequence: CSVAGLAGGAEQFF.

CDR3 nucleotide sequence: TGTGCCAGTAGTGCAGGGAATTTGAAAAAACTGTTTTTT. Protein sequence: CASSAGNLKKLFF. The chain has TRBV19 and TRBJ1-4, with D possibly matching TRBD1 (5 bases). Deletions cut 5 bases from V and 9 bases from J, with 13 bases between. CDR3 size: 13 residues. The germline V gene encodes CDR1 LNHDA and CDR2 SQIVND (reference sequence). The full variable domain, with the rest looked up from reference TRBV19 and TRBJ1-4, is DGGITQSPKYLFRKEGQNVTLSCEQNLNHDAMYWYRQDPGQGLRLIYYSQIVNDFQKGDIAEGYSVSREKKESFPLTVTSAQKNPTAFYLCASSAGNLKKLFFGSGTQLSVL.

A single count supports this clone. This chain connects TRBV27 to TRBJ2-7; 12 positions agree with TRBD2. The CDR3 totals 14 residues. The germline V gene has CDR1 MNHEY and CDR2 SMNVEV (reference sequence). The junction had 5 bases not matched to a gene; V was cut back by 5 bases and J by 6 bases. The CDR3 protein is CASSQTSGSLEQYF. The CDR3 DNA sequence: TGTGCCAGCAGTCAGACTAGCGGGAGCCTCGAGCAGTACTTC.

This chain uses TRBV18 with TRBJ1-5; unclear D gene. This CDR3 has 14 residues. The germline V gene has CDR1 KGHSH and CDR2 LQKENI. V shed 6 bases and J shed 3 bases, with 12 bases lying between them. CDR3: CASSPKVINQPQHF. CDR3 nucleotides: TGTGCCAGCTCTCCTAAGGTAATCAATCAGCCCCAGCATTTT. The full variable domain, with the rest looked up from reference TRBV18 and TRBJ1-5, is NAGVMQNPRHLVRRRGQEARLRCSPMKGHSHVYWYRQLPEEGLKFMVYLQKENIIDESGMPKERFSAEFPKEGPSILRIQQVVRGDSAAYFCASSPKVINQPQHFGDGTRLSIL.